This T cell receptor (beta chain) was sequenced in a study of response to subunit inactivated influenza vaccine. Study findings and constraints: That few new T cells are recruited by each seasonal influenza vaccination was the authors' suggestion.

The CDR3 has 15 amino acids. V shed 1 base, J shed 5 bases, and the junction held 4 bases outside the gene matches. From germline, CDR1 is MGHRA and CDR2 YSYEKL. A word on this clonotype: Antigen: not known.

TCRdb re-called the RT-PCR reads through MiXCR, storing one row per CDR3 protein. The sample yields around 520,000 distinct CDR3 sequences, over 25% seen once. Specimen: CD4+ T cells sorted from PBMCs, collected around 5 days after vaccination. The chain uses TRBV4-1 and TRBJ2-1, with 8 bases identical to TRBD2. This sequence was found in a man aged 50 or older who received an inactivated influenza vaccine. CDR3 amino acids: CASSQGKAGDNEQFF. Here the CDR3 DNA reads TGCGCCAGCAGCCAAGGGAAAGCGGGGGACAATGAGCAGTTCTTC.